These T cell receptor beta chains were read from a single sample in a study of cytomegalovirus exposure and HLA in healthy donors. Some clones are missing from TCRdb's copy, which holds only in-frame ones; the method was immunoSEQ multiplex PCR. The table lists more than 95,000 clones, over 9.5% of them singletons. The source material was PBMCs. The receptors derive from a young woman in good health and CMV-seropositive. Each CDR3 is given with its conserved first and last residue. The D gene is left open where the match is weak. The size field is filled for only some rows; it gives once, few, many or a size class.

D | J | size | V | DNA | CDR3
TRBD2 | TRBJ2-3 | few | TRBV9 | TGTGCCAGCAGCGCCGTAGCGGGAGGCACAGATACGCAGTATTTT | CASSAVAGGTDTQYF
- | TRBJ2-1 | few | TRBV6-6 | TGTGCCAGCAGTTACGGGGTGAGCGGCAATGAGCAGTTCTTC | CASSYGVSGNEQFF
- | TRBJ2-2 | - | TRBV2 | TGTGCCACCGAAGGGAGCTTGAACACCGGGGAGCTGTTTTTT | CATEGSLNTGELFF
- | TRBJ2-1 | - | TRBV5-7 | TGTGCCAGCAGCCGGGGCGGGAACACCTCCTACAATGAGCAGTTCTTC | CASSRGGNTSYNEQFF
- | TRBJ2-2 | few | TRBV6-5 | TGTGCCAGCAGTTACGTTACAAACACCGGGGAGCTGTTTTTT | CASSYVTNTGELFF
- | TRBJ2-3 | few | TRBV14 | TGTGCCAGCAGCCAAGATCTACGCGATACGCAGTATTTT | CASSQDLRDTQYF
TRBD1 | TRBJ2-7 | - | TRBV28 | TGTGCCAGCAGTCCAGGACAGGGGCCAGCCTACGAGCAGTACTTC | CASSPGQGPAYEQYF
- | TRBJ1-2 | few | TRBV27 | TGTGCCAGCAGTTTGAACAGTTATTTCTATGGCTACACCTTC | CASSLNSYFYGYTF
TRBD2 | TRBJ2-2 | - | TRBV2 | TGTGCCAGCACCGACCTGGGACTAGCGGAGAATACGAACACCGGGGAGCTGTTTTTT | CASTDLGLAENTNTGELFF
- | TRBJ1-5 | many | TRBV6-5 | TGTGCCAGCGCGGGATTGTCCGGGCAGCCCCAGCATTTT | CASAGLSGQPQHF
- | TRBJ2-7 | - | TRBV25-1 | TGTGCCAGCAGTGACGCCGTGACTACCTACGAGCAGTACTTC | CASSDAVTTYEQYF